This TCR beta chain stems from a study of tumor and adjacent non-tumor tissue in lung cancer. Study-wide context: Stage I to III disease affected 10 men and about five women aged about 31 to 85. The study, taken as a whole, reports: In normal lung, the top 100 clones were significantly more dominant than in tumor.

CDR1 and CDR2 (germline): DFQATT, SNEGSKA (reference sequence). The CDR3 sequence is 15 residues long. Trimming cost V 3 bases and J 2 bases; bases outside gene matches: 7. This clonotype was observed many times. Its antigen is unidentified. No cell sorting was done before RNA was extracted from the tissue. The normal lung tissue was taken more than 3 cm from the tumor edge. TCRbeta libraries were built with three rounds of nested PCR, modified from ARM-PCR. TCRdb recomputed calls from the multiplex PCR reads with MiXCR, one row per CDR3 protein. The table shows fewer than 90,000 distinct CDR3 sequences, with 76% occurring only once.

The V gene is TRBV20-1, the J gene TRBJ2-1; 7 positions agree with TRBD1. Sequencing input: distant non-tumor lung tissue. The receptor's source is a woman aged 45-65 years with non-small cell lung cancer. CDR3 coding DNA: TGCAGTGCTAGGCCCTACAGGGGAGCCTACAATGAGCAGTTCTTC. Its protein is CSARPYRGAYNEQFF.